Shown below are 26 T cell receptor beta chains from a single sample sequenced in a study of T cells after yellow fever vaccination. TCRdb re-derived calls from the 5' RACE reads in MiXCR, one entry per CDR3 protein. There are over 300,000 distinct CDR3 sequences in the sample; roughly 6.8% occur only once, and about a sixth lies in the top ten. This sample comprised PBMCs, obtained around 45 days after the first yellow fever vaccination. The receptors come from a man aged 18 to 29 who received the YFV17D yellow fever vaccine.

The chain links TRBV6-6 to TRBJ1-1, with D uncertain. This CDR3 contains 13 residues. Looked up from germline, CDR1 is MNHNY and CDR2 is SVGAGI (reference sequence). V gave up 10 bases and J gave up 1 base, with 13 bases separating them. The CDR3 coding sequence is TGTGCCACCTGGCGTGCAGGGAACACTGAAGCTTTCTTT. This gives the protein CATWRAGNTEAFF.

The chain carries TRBV6-2 or TRBV6-3 and TRBJ1-2; 8 bases agree with TRBD1. The trim removed 8 bases at V and 2 bases at J, leaving 28 bases unmatched. Germline V gene data show CDR1 as MNHEY and CDR2 as SVGEGT. The CDR3 runs 21 residues. DNA for the CDR3: TGTGCCAGCTCCCGGATTATGCTCTTAGCCCGGGACAGGTCCGCAAACTATGGCTACACCTTC. It yields the protein CASSRIMLLARDRSANYGYTF.

This clonotype was seen ten or more times. CDR3 sequence reads: CASSLTVQETQYF. The CDR3 coding sequence is TGCGCCAGCAGCTTGACCGTTCAAGAGACCCAGTACTTC. The chain carries TRBV5-1 and TRBJ2-5; D is unresolved. Germline V gives CDR1 SGHRS, CDR2 YFSETQ. The germline V and J ends were trimmed by 1 base and 2 bases, with 6 bases remaining between them. The CDR3 consists of 13 residues.

This clonotype showed up many times. The rearrangement links TRBV27 to TRBJ2-1, with TRBD1 matching 8 bases. Germline assignment: CDR1 MNHEY and CDR2 SMNVEV (reference sequence). V was clipped by 6 bases and J by 8 bases; unmatched bases: 6. The CDR3 has 13 amino acids. The CDR3 DNA is TGTGCCAGCAGCTCGGACAGGGCGGATGAGCAGTTCTTC. It yields the protein CASSSDRADEQFF.

This clonotype was observed a handful of times. The chain is built from TRBV10-3 and TRBJ2-7; 9 bases are a match to TRBD1. From germline, CDR1 is ENHRY and CDR2 SYGVKD. V lost 6 bases to trimming and J lost 0 bases; unmatched junction nucleotides: 6. The CDR3 is made up of 15 amino acids. The CDR3 DNA follows: TGTGCCATCAGCAGAGGGACAGGGAGCTCCTACGAGCAGTACGTC. Translated: CAISRGTGSSYEQYV.

This sequence joins TRBV12-3 or TRBV12-4 and TRBJ1-1, with D unclear. There are 11 residues in the CDR3. V dropped 8 bases and J dropped 4 bases, with 8 bases sitting between them. CDR3 DNA: TGTGCCAGCGGGGATCGCACTGAAGCTTTCTTT. As protein: CASGDRTEAFF.

V usage is TRBV5-1 and J usage is TRBJ2-3, with D uncertain. V lost 0 bases to trimming and J lost 4 bases, with 6 bases between them. The germline gives CDR1 SGHRS, CDR2 YFSETQ. CDR3 length equals 13 residues. CDR3 sequence (DNA): TGCGCCAGCAGCTTGGATGTGGCAGATACGCAGTATTTT. Translating gives CASSLDVADTQYF.

The gene calls are TRBV6-2 or TRBV6-3 and TRBJ2-3; TRBD1 or TRBD2 may be the D gene (6 bases each). Germline assignment: CDR1 MNHEY and CDR2 SVGEGT. CDR3 length: 14 residues. Trimming stripped 7 bases from V and 2 bases from J, with 13 bases between. Here the CDR3 reads CASIEGGPTDTQYF. CDR3 nucleotides: TGTGCCAGCATCGAGGGGGGACCCACAGATACGCAGTATTTT.

The V and J genes are TRBV7-9 and TRBJ1-2; the D gene is possibly TRBD1 (5 bases). Germline assignment: CDR1 SEHNR and CDR2 FQNEAQ (reference sequence). The V end lost 4 bases, the J end lost 3 bases, and 15 bases lay between the germline ends. This CDR3 contains 15 residues. The DNA of the CDR3 is TGTGCCAGCAGCTCTACCGTGGGGCAGCACTATGGCTACACCTTC. Amino acids: CASSSTVGQHYGYTF.

This clonotype came up a few times. V gene TRBV20-1 combines with J gene TRBJ2-7; a possible D gene is TRBD1 (6 bases). The CDR3 extends over 14 amino acids. V was trimmed by 6 bases and J by 2 bases, leaving 17 bases between them. Germline V gene sequence: CDR1 DFQATT, CDR2 SNEGSKA (reference sequence). Here the CDR3 reads CSAKGTHTTYEQYF. The CDR3 DNA is TGCAGTGCCAAAGGGACACACACCACCTACGAGCAGTACTTC.

J is TRBJ1-1 and V is TRBV9, with unresolved D. CDR1 is SGDLS and CDR2 is YYNGEE in the germline V gene. V lost 0 bases and J lost 0, with 9 bases in between. The CDR3 covers 15 residues. CDR3 sequence: CASSVAPGLNTEAFF. The CDR3 region has the DNA TGTGCCAGCAGCGTAGCCCCAGGCTTGAACACTGAAGCTTTCTTT.

V and J are TRBV7-2 and TRBJ2-7, with a possible D match to TRBD2 (5 bases). Germline V gives CDR1 SGHTA, CDR2 FQGNSA. The length of the CDR3 is 14 residues. V was pared by 4 bases and J by 2 bases, with 12 bases between. The CDR3 bases are TGTGCCAGCAGCTCCGGGGTCCTCCCCTACGAGCAGTACTTC. This codes for CASSSGVLPYEQYF.

Ten or more counts support this clonotype. The chain couples TRBV6-5 to TRBJ1-5, with D unclear. The CDR3 is made up of 17 amino acids. With 2 bases removed from V and 5 bases from J, the gap between germline ends came to 19 bases. Germline V gives CDR1 MNHEY, CDR2 SVGAGI. CDR3 sequence reads: CASSYAKGGRSHQPQHF. As DNA, the CDR3 is TGTGCCAGCAGTTACGCGAAGGGTGGCAGGTCCCATCAGCCCCAGCATTTT.

This clonotype was counted many times. The chain recombines TRBV12-3 or TRBV12-4 with TRBJ2-7; 10 positions match TRBD1. The CDR3 has 13 amino acids. The J segment lost 4 bases and the V segment lost 6 bases, leaving 3 bases of the junction unmatched. The CDR3 protein is CASSPDRGYEQYF. The CDR3 DNA sequence: TGTGCCAGCAGCCCGGACAGGGGGTACGAGCAGTACTTC.

In this sample, this clonotype turned up a few times. The chain employs TRBV4-3 and TRBJ2-5; TRBD2 is a possible D gene (5 bases). Deletions cut 5 bases from V and 1 base from J, with 11 bases between. CDR1 is LGHNA and CDR2 is YSLEER in the germline V gene. This CDR3 has 14 residues. CDR3 amino acids: CASSTQLGQETQYF. The CDR3, as DNA: TGCGCCAGCAGCACCCAACTAGGCCAAGAGACCCAGTACTTC.

This clonotype was detected only a few times. The chain has TRBV6-2 or TRBV6-3 and TRBJ2-4; D gene uncertain. The V gene lost 3 bases and the J gene lost 11 bases, with 14 bases spanning the gap. Looked up from germline, CDR1 is MNHEY and CDR2 is SVGEGT. This CDR3 comprises 13 residues. The CDR3 region is CASSYGTPKVQYF. CDR3 nucleotides: TGTGCCAGCAGTTATGGCACGCCAAAGGTTCAGTACTTC.

This clonotype was found many times. The genes are TRBV7-2 and TRBJ1-2, with D unclear. Germline V gene data show CDR1 as SGHTA and CDR2 as FQGNSA. The CDR3 is made up of 13 amino acids. With 3 bases removed from V and 1 base from J, the gap between germline ends came to 6 bases. This CDR3 is CASSFQRNYGYTF. In DNA, the CDR3 is TGTGCCAGCAGCTTCCAGCGTAACTATGGCTACACCTTC.

The chain is built from TRBV7-9 and TRBJ2-2; 10 bases agree with TRBD1. J was trimmed by 4 bases and V by 5 bases; bases with no gene match: 7. The CDR3 has 16 residues. The V gene's germline CDR1 is SEHNR and CDR2 FQNEAQ (reference sequence). The CDR3 region is CASSASRTGGTGELFF. The CDR3 DNA is TGTGCCAGCAGCGCCTCACGGACAGGGGGCACCGGGGAGCTGTTTTTT.

This clonotype occurred a few times. This chain connects TRBV2 to TRBJ1-1, with D tentatively TRBD1 (5 bases). Germline V gives CDR1 SNHLY, CDR2 FYNNEI. Trimming left V 10 bases short and J 5 bases short, with 17 bases between. The CDR3 contains 13 residues. The CDR3 DNA sequence: TGTGCCACCCCCCGGGGCGTCGGGACTGAAGCTTTCTTT. Protein sequence: CATPRGVGTEAFF.

The chain carries TRBV20-1 and TRBJ1-5; maybe TRBD1 (6 bases). Germline assignment: CDR1 DFQATT and CDR2 SNEGSKA (reference sequence). V was cut by 4 bases and J by 4 bases, with 11 bases left in between. The CDR3 extends over 13 amino acids. CDR3 residues: CSAKGVGNQPQHF. CDR3 coding DNA: TGCAGTGCTAAGGGGGTTGGGAATCAGCCCCAGCATTTT.

Only a few counts were recorded for this clonotype. This chain connects TRBV7-3 to TRBJ2-2, with unresolved D. Germline V gene data show CDR1 as SGHTA and CDR2 as FQGTGA. This CDR3 is built from 15 residues. The V end lost 3 bases, the J end lost 0 bases, and 8 bases lay between the germline ends. CDR3 region: CASSFGRTNTGELFF. The CDR3 DNA reads TGTGCCAGCAGCTTCGGCAGAACGAACACCGGGGAGCTGTTTTTT.

The rearrangement joins TRBV7-2 to TRBJ2-2; D is unclear. Per germline, CDR1 SGHTA and CDR2 FQGNSA. The CDR3 runs 17 residues. V lost 0 bases and J lost 1, with 12 bases in between. CDR3 DNA sequence: TGTGCCAGCAGCTTAGCCCGGGCCAGACTGAACACCGGGGAGCTGTTTTTT. It encodes CASSLARARLNTGELFF. Together with reference TRBV7-2 and TRBJ2-2, the CDR3 gives the full variable domain: GAGVSQSPSNKVTEKGKDVELRCDPISGHTALYWYRQSLGQGLEFLIYFQGNSAPDKSGLPSDRFSAERTGGSVSTLTIQRTQQEDSAVYLCASSLARARLNTGELFFGEGSRLTVL.

This sequence joins TRBV6-5 and TRBJ2-5; no firm D call. Germline-derived CDR1 and CDR2 are MNHEY and SVGAGI. This CDR3 is built from 13 residues. Trimming removed 0 bases at V and 5 bases at J, with 7 bases between. The CDR3 region has the DNA TGTGCCAGCAGTTACTCGTCGCGGGAGACCCAGTACTTC. Amino acid sequence: CASSYSSRETQYF.

The chain carries TRBV7-9 and TRBJ2-3; D ambiguous. Germline V gene data show CDR1 as SEHNR and CDR2 as FQNEAQ (reference sequence). V lost 8 bases and J 4 bases, leaving 10 bases between the germline ends. The CDR3 consists of 12 residues. The CDR3 nucleotides read TGTGCCAGCTACTCCGAACCAGATACGCAGTATTTT. As protein: CASYSEPDTQYF. Based on the CDR3 plus reference TRBV7-9 and TRBJ2-3, the full variable domain is DTGVSQNPRHKITKRGQNVTFRCDPISEHNRLYWYRQTLGQGPEFLTYFQNEAQLEKSRLLSDRFSAERPKGSFSTLEIQRTEQGDSAMYLCASYSEPDTQYFGPGTRLTVL.

In its sample, this clonotype was seen many times. The J gene is TRBJ2-7, the V gene TRBV6-5; 8 nucleotides align to TRBD1. The V segment lost 0 bases and the J segment 4 bases; nucleotides outside the gene matches: 5. Per the germline V gene, CDR1 is MNHEY and CDR2 is SVGAGI. This CDR3 has 15 residues. CDR3 protein: CASSYSTGDGYEQYV. The CDR3 nucleotides read TGTGCCAGCAGTTACTCGACAGGGGATGGTTACGAGCAGTACGTC.

This clonotype was recorded many times. The chain carries TRBV5-1 and TRBJ2-2; D might be TRBD1 (6 bases). Trimming pared 1 base from V and 0 bases from J, leaving 10 bases between. Germline CDR1 SGHRS, CDR2 YFSETQ. CDR3 length equals 16 residues. The CDR3 here is CASSLFRTANTGELFF. CDR3 nucleotide sequence: TGCGCCAGCAGCTTGTTCCGGACAGCGAACACCGGGGAGCTGTTTTTT.